The 32 T cell receptor beta chains in this list originate from one sample, sequenced in a study of blood T cell repertoires in COVID-19. Some clones are missing from TCRdb's copy, which holds only in-frame ones; the method was immunoSEQ multiplex PCR. The data show 300,000 to 350,000 clones, approximately 89% seen once. Sequenced input: peripheral blood. The receptors originated from a woman in her twenties or thirties with COVID-19, enrolled during active disease.

V usage is TRBV11-3 and J usage is TRBJ1-2; D uncertain. CDR1 is SGHNT, CDR2 YENEEA, per germline. V was cut by 3 bases and J by 5 bases, with 10 bases left in between. The CDR3 is 13 amino acids. The CDR3 region has the DNA TGTGCCAGCAGCTTCTCCACCCAGTATGGCTACACCTTC. Protein product: CASSFSTQYGYTF.

With respect to this clone: In the same sample, other DNA sequences code for this CDR3. The chain links TRBV12-3 or TRBV12-4 to TRBJ1-5; no reliable D call. Trimming shortened V by 3 bases and J by 7 bases, and 10 bases separated the two germline ends. The CDR3 extends over 13 amino acids. Written as DNA, the CDR3 is TGTGCCAGCAGTTTCGGTCCGGGGCAGCCCCAGCATTTT. It specifies CASSFGPGQPQHF.

This sequence joins TRBV10-3 and TRBJ1-5; 7 nucleotides align to TRBD1. The V gene's germline CDR1 is ENHRY and CDR2 SYGVKD. V shed 5 bases, J shed 5 bases, and the junction held 9 bases outside the gene matches. This CDR3 is 15 amino acids long. This CDR3 reads CAISPQGRGDQPQHF. DNA of the CDR3: TGTGCCATCAGTCCACAGGGGCGGGGTGATCAGCCCCAGCATTTT.

CDR3 nucleotides: TGTGCCAGCAGCCCCGGAGGAACCTATGGCTACACCTTC. Protein sequence: CASSPGGTYGYTF. The gene calls are TRBV6-6 and TRBJ1-2; no clear D gene. The CDR3 runs 13 residues. Germline V CDR1 and CDR2: MNHNY, SVGAGI (reference sequence). Trimming took 6 bases from V and 4 from J, leaving 12 bases between them.

CDR3 nucleotides: TGCGCCAGCAGCTATGTGGAGACAGACTATGGCTACACCTTC. Translating it yields CASSYVETDYGYTF. V is TRBV5-1 and J is TRBJ1-2; a possible D gene is TRBD1 (5 bases). There are 14 residues in the CDR3. Germline V gene data show CDR1 as SGHRS and CDR2 as YFSETQ. V was pared by 3 bases and J by 3 bases, with 12 bases between.

The chain is built from TRBV11-2 and TRBJ1-1, with a possible D match to TRBD1 (5 bases). The CDR3 extends over 15 amino acids. Trimming shortened V by 3 bases and J by 1 base, and 12 bases separated the two germline ends. CDR1 and CDR2 from the germline V gene are SGHAT and FQNNGV. In DNA form, the CDR3 reads TGTGCCAGCAGCTTCGCGGGACCCGGGAACACTGAAGCTTTCTTT. Amino acids: CASSFAGPGNTEAFF.

This chain joins TRBV24-1 and TRBJ1-5, with a tentative D call TRBD1 (6 bases). Trimming cost V 4 bases and J 12 bases, with 15 bases left between them. The CDR3 is 13 residues long. Germline assignment: CDR1 KGHDR and CDR2 SFDVKD. The CDR3 DNA reads TGTGCCACCAGTGACCGCAGGGGCGGCCACCAGCATTTT. It translates to CATSDRRGGHQHF.

The chain combines TRBV2 with TRBJ2-1; tentatively, D is TRBD2 (5 bases). The CDR3 covers 16 residues. V gave up 4 bases and J gave up 3 bases, with 16 bases separating them. Germline loops: CDR1 SNHLY, CDR2 FYNNEI. DNA of the CDR3: TGTGCCAGCAGTGTGGAGGCCCCCCGTGGCTACAATGAGCAGTTCTTC. It translates to CASSVEAPRGYNEQFF.

The rearrangement uses TRBV30 and TRBJ1-1; 8 bases align to TRBD1. The V gene's germline CDR1 is GTSNPN and CDR2 SVGIG (reference sequence). Losses at the gene ends were 1 base for V and 2 bases for J; bases not matched to a gene: 6. The CDR3 runs to 15 residues. This CDR3 is CAWSEGTGGNTEAFF. DNA for the CDR3: TGTGCCTGGAGTGAAGGTACAGGGGGAAACACTGAAGCTTTCTTT.

The rearrangement uses TRBV6-2 or TRBV6-3 and TRBJ1-2; 11 bases fit TRBD1. CDR1 and CDR2 (germline): MNHEY, SVGEGT. V lost 6 bases to trimming and J lost 2 bases; unmatched junction nucleotides: 11. This CDR3 is 17 amino acids long. The CDR3 nucleotides read TGTGCCAGCAGCCGTCTTCGGACAGGGGGCATCAACTATGGCTACACCTTC. It is translated as CASSRLRTGGINYGYTF.

This chain connects TRBV4-1 to TRBJ2-2; D not certain. V gave up 4 bases and J gave up 4 bases, with 13 bases separating them. The CDR3 runs to 15 residues. The germline CDR1 and CDR2 sequences are MGHRA and YSYEKL. The chain's CDR3 is CASSLLLTGTGELFF. The DNA of the CDR3 is TGCGCCAGCAGCCTCCTACTCACGGGCACCGGGGAGCTGTTTTTT.

The chain couples TRBV9 to TRBJ1-3, with D tentatively TRBD1 (6 bases). Germline V gene data show CDR1 as SGDLS and CDR2 as YYNGEE. CDR3 size: 15 residues. V was cut by 4 bases and J by 1 base, with 12 bases left in between. CDR3 in DNA: TGTGCCAGCAGCTCAGCTCAGGGGTCTGGAAACACCATATATTTT. This sequence encodes CASSSAQGSGNTIYF.

V usage is TRBV5-5 and J usage is TRBJ1-5; possibly TRBD1 for D (5 bases). The germline V gene has CDR1 SGHKS and CDR2 YYEKEE (reference sequence). The V end was cut by 1 base, the J end by 5 bases, with 10 bases between. The CDR3 contains 14 residues. The CDR3 region is CASSLRGSHQPQHF. CDR3 DNA sequence: TGTGCCAGCAGCTTGAGGGGTTCGCATCAGCCCCAGCATTTT.

The chain couples TRBV21-1 to TRBJ1-5. TRBV21-1 is a pseudogene. The CDR3 contains 14 residues. CDR3 DNA: TGTGCCAGCAGCACGGAGGACGTAGGGCAGCCCCAGCATTTT. This codes for CASSTEDVGQPQHF.

The chain links TRBV9 to TRBJ1-2; D is undetermined. The CDR3 is 12 amino acids. Trimming cost V 0 bases and J 8 bases, with 8 bases left between them. Germline V gene data show CDR1 as SGDLS and CDR2 as YYNGEE. CDR3 nucleotides: TGTGCCAGCAGCGTAGAATCGTCCGGCTACACCTTC. This codes for CASSVESSGYTF.

The rearrangement joins TRBV5-1 to TRBJ2-2; TRBD1 agrees at 10 bases. This CDR3 is built from 16 residues. The germline CDR1 and CDR2 sequences are SGHRS and YFSETQ. The V and J ends lost 6 bases and 6 bases, in that order; junction bases with no gene match: 11. The DNA for the CDR3 is TGCGCCAGCACCATCGAGACAGGGGGCCTCTCCGGGGAGCTGTTTTTT. Its protein product is CASTIETGGLSGELFF. The full variable domain, with the rest looked up from reference TRBV5-1 and TRBJ2-2, is KAGVTQTPRYLIKTRGQQVTLSCSPISGHRSVSWYQQTPGQGLQFLFEYFSETQRNKGNFPGRFSGRQFSNSRSEMNVSTLELGDSALYLCASTIETGGLSGELFFGEGSRLTVL.

The V gene is TRBV27, the J gene TRBJ1-5, with 9 bases lining up with TRBD1. V shed 5 bases, J shed 10 bases, and the junction held 6 bases outside the gene matches. CDR3 length: 13 residues. Germline assignment: CDR1 MNHEY and CDR2 SMNVEV (reference sequence). The CDR3 loop is CASSLQTGGPQHF. The CDR3 DNA follows: TGTGCCAGCAGTCTCCAGACAGGGGGACCCCAGCATTTT.

The chain recombines TRBV27 with TRBJ2-1; 9 bases are shared with TRBD2. Germline V CDR1 and CDR2: MNHEY, SMNVEV (reference sequence). This CDR3 region has 15 residues. After removal of 5 bases from V and 0 bases from J, the junction contained 2 bases not matched to a gene. The CDR3 is CASSISGGSYNEQFF. CDR3 nucleotides: TGTGCCAGCAGTATTAGCGGGGGCTCCTACAATGAGCAGTTCTTC.

The genes are TRBV18 and TRBJ1-3; 9 nucleotides line up with TRBD1. V trimming: 6 bases; J trimming: 1 base; junction bases outside the gene matches: 7. CDR1 and CDR2 from the germline V gene are KGHSH and LQKENI. The length of the CDR3 is 16 residues. The DNA of the CDR3 is TGTGCCAGCTCTCCCCGGGACAGGGTGTCTGGAAACACCATATATTTT. Encoded protein: CASSPRDRVSGNTIYF. The whole variable domain, remainder taken from reference TRBV18 and TRBJ1-3, is NAGVMQNPRHLVRRRGQEARLRCSPMKGHSHVYWYRQLPEEGLKFMVYLQKENIIDESGMPKERFSAEFPKEGPSILRIQQVVRGDSAAYFCASSPRDRVSGNTIYFGEGSWLTVV.

V gene TRBV7-6 combines with J gene TRBJ1-3; the D gene is possibly TRBD1 (5 bases). V gave up 3 bases and J gave up 8 bases, with 20 bases separating them. The CDR3 covers 16 residues. CDR1 and CDR2 from the germline V gene are SGHVS and FNYEAQ. Here the CDR3 DNA reads TGTGCCAGCAGCTTGGCTGGCGGGGGACTCATGGACACCATATATTTT. It encodes CASSLAGGGLMDTIYF.

CDR3 sequence (DNA): TGTGCCAGCAGTGGGACTAGCGGGTACGCCTACGAGCAGTACGTC. Residues: CASSGTSGYAYEQYV. The genes are TRBV6-2 or TRBV6-3 and TRBJ2-7, with 12 bases identical to TRBD2. The V gene end was trimmed by 5 bases and the J gene end by 2 bases; junction bases not matched to a gene: 4. Germline CDR1 reads MNHEY; CDR2 reads SVGEGT. This CDR3 is built from 15 residues.

The chain uses TRBV12-1 and TRBJ1-6; TRBD1, the table's D call, was not compared with the DNA. TRBV12-1 is a recognized pseudogene. CDR3 length equals 15 residues. The CDR3 loop reads CASSFTDRKNSPLHF. The DNA for the CDR3 is TGTGCCAGCAGCTTCACGGACAGGAAAAATTCACCCCTCCACTTT.

V usage is TRBV29-1 and J usage is TRBJ2-7; 10 bases agree with TRBD1. The CDR3 is 14 residues long. V lost 6 bases, J lost 2 bases, and 7 bases stayed unmatched. Germline lookup yields CDR1 SQVTM and CDR2 ANQGSEA. The CDR3 nucleotides are TGCAGCGTAGGGGACAGGGGATTCGCCTACGAGCAGTACTTC. It specifies CSVGDRGFAYEQYF.

This clone has more than one count but fewer than ten. The chain carries TRBV3-1 (or the pseudogene TRBV3-2) and TRBJ1-2, with no clear D. The CDR3 spans 12 residues. V gave up 0 bases and J gave up 9 bases, with 8 bases separating them. Germline V gene sequence: CDR1 LGHDT, CDR2 YNNKEL (reference sequence). The CDR3 DNA sequence: TGTGCCAGCAGCCAAGATCCCTGGCGCTACACCTTC. This translates into CASSQDPWRYTF.

This clone was picked up one time. The chain joins TRBV5-1 to TRBJ2-6, with D perhaps TRBD1 (5 bases). This CDR3 contains 15 residues. From germline, CDR1 is SGHRS and CDR2 YFSETQ. V lost 4 bases and J 0 bases, leaving 8 bases between the germline ends. The CDR3 reads CASSPTASGANVLTF. The CDR3 nucleotides read TGCGCCAGCAGCCCGACAGCCTCTGGGGCCAACGTCCTGACTTTC.

This chain uses TRBV10-2 with TRBJ2-3, with 9 bases identical to TRBD2. V shed 8 bases and J 0 bases; nucleotides not matched to a gene: 12. The germline V gene encodes CDR1 WSHSY and CDR2 SAAADI. CDR3 length: 17 residues. The CDR3 DNA reads as TGCGCCAGCTTCGGTTCTAGCGGGGTATCAAGCACAGATACGCAGTATTTT. Translation: CASFGSSGVSSTDTQYF.

V usage is TRBV6-5 and J usage is TRBJ2-3, with a weak D call TRBD2 (7 bases). Trimming took 7 bases from V and 2 from J, leaving 16 bases between them. Germline CDR1 reads MNHEY; CDR2 reads SVGAGI. The CDR3 totals 15 residues. The DNA for the CDR3 is TGTGCCAGCAAGATAGGGGGGGCTAACACAGATACGCAGTATTTT. This sequence encodes CASKIGGANTDTQYF.

This clone appeared a few times. The rearrangement links TRBV5-6 to TRBJ2-3; TRBD2 is a possible D gene (5 bases). Trimming shortened V by 2 bases and J by 4 bases, and 14 bases separated the two germline ends. The CDR3 loop spans 15 amino acids. Germline loops: CDR1 SGHDT, CDR2 YYEEEE. DNA for the CDR3: TGTGCCAGCAGCTTATTTCTCGGCGGGCCAGATACGCAGTATTTT. Encoded protein: CASSLFLGGPDTQYF.

This clone appeared a single time. The V gene is TRBV7-8, the J gene TRBJ2-1; TRBD2 aligns across 7 bases. CDR3 size: 13 residues. V trimming: 5 bases; J trimming: 8 bases; junction bases outside the gene matches: 6. Germline V gene lookup returns CDR1 SGHVS and CDR2 FQNEAQ. Here the CDR3 reads CASSVGLVDEQFF. Here the CDR3 DNA reads TGTGCCAGCAGCGTAGGACTAGTCGATGAGCAGTTCTTC.

This rearrangement joins TRBV18 to TRBJ1-1, with a possible D match to TRBD1 (5 bases). CDR1 KGHSH and CDR2 LQKENI come from the germline V gene. The CDR3 is 13 amino acids. Between the trimmed V and J ends, which lost 6 bases and 8 bases, there was a span of 16 bases. Written as DNA, the CDR3 is TGTGCCAGCTCCTATCTGGGGCGGGACGAAGCTTTCTTT. It codes for CASSYLGRDEAFF.

This sequence joins TRBV2 and TRBJ1-5; D remains unclear. The CDR3 has 13 residues. Trimming cost V 3 bases and J 7 bases, with 10 bases left between them. The V gene's germline CDR1 is SNHLY and CDR2 FYNNEI. CDR3 residues: CASSDGVWQPQHF. Here the CDR3 DNA reads TGTGCCAGCAGTGACGGGGTATGGCAGCCCCAGCATTTT.

The chain carries TRBV7-2 and TRBJ1-2, with 7 nucleotides matching TRBD1. CDR3 length equals 18 residues. The V gene's germline CDR1 is SGHTA and CDR2 FQGNSA. J lost 4 bases, V lost 5 bases, and 19 bases had no gene match. The DNA of the CDR3 is TGTGCCAGCAGCAATGGACAGGCGTTTTCTACCGCTATCTATGGCTACACCTTC. It yields the protein CASSNGQAFSTAIYGYTF. Supplemented by reference TRBV7-2 and TRBJ1-2, the full variable domain reads GAGVSQSPSNKVTEKGKDVELRCDPISGHTALYWYRQSLGQGLEFLIYFQGNSAPDKSGLPSDRFSAERTGGSVSTLTIQRTQQEDSAVYLCASSNGQAFSTAIYGYTFGSGTRLTVV.